Each of the 18 T cell receptor beta chains below was sequenced from the same sample in a study of T-cell reconstitution after alpha-beta-depleted transplantation in children. This sample's TCRbeta library carried unique molecular identifier barcodes. TCRdb redid the calling of the PCR reads with MiXCR, one entry per CDR3 protein. The sample gives 200,000 to 250,000 distinct CDR3 sequences, about 9.2% of which show up once; around 6% is in the top ten. The sequenced sample was PBMCs from the stem cell graft donor, obtained from the stem cell graft. The receptors stem from a human donor who donated a stem cell graft to a child with acute lymphoblastic leukemia.

This clonotype was counted only a few times. The chain combines TRBV11-2 with TRBJ2-7; 8 bases agree with TRBD1. The CDR3 is 15 residues long. Germline V gene data show CDR1 as SGHAT and CDR2 as FQNNGV. V shed 1 base and J 2 bases; nucleotides not matched to a gene: 4. The CDR3 here is CASSLVGQGTYEQYF. The CDR3 nucleotides are TGTGCCAGCAGCTTAGTTGGACAGGGAACCTACGAGCAGTACTTC. Variable domain in full (rest from reference TRBV11-2 and TRBJ2-7): EAGVAQSPRYKIIEKRQSVAFWCNPISGHATLYWYQQILGQGPKLLIQFQNNGVVDDSQLPKDRFSAERLKGVDSTLKIQPAKLEDSAVYLCASSLVGQGTYEQYFGPGTRLTVT.

This clonotype showed up just a few times. The chain combines TRBV12-3 or TRBV12-4 with TRBJ1-2; maybe TRBD1 (6 bases). The CDR3 extends over 17 amino acids. V was shortened by 1 base and J by 1 base, with 16 bases between the two germline ends. This CDR3 reads CASSLVGGGQHNYGYTF. CDR3 nucleotide sequence: TGTGCCAGCAGTTTAGTTGGGGGGGGGCAGCATAACTATGGCTACACCTTC.

The chain recombines TRBV25-1 with TRBJ2-5; possibly TRBD1 for D (5 bases). V lost 3 bases and J lost 2, with 19 bases in between. This CDR3 is 17 amino acids long. The V gene's germline CDR1 is MGHDK and CDR2 SYGVNS. The CDR3 bases are TGTGCCAGCAGTGACGGTTATCAACACAGGTCTCAAGAGACCCAGTACTTC. Its protein product is CASSDGYQHRSQETQYF.

V and J are TRBV6-5 and TRBJ1-5, with D maybe TRBD1 (6 bases). The CDR3 has 14 amino acids. Trimming shortened V by 4 bases and J by 6 bases, and 13 bases separated the two germline ends. Germline V lookup: CDR1 MNHEY, CDR2 SVGAGI. This CDR3 is CASSFTGNGQPQHF. In DNA, the CDR3 is TGTGCCAGCAGTTTTACAGGGAACGGTCAGCCCCAGCATTTT.

This clonotype was recorded many times. The J gene is TRBJ1-1, the V gene TRBV27; 7 nucleotides agree with TRBD1. J lost 4 bases, V lost 4 bases, and 15 bases had no gene match. Germline CDR1 and CDR2: MNHEY and SMNVEV (reference sequence). The CDR3 runs 17 residues. The CDR3 reads CASSSSDRYGTGTEAFF. CDR3 coding DNA: TGTGCCAGCAGTTCCTCGGACAGGTATGGTACCGGCACTGAAGCTTTCTTT.

The sample holds many counts of this clonotype. This rearrangement joins TRBV6-2 or TRBV6-3 to TRBJ2-2; D is ambiguous. The V end was cut by 0 bases, the J end by 7 bases, with 9 bases between. The germline V gene encodes CDR1 MNHEY and CDR2 SVGEGT. This CDR3 has 14 amino acids. CDR3 residues: CASSYSYRDGELFF. The CDR3 DNA reads as TGTGCCAGCAGTTACTCTTACAGAGACGGGGAGCTGTTTTTT.

This clonotype turned up a few times. The rearrangement joins TRBV18 to TRBJ1-2, with a weak D call TRBD1 (5 bases). V was cut by 2 bases and J by 4 bases, with 14 bases left in between. The CDR3 covers 15 residues. Germline CDR1 and CDR2: KGHSH and LQKENI. DNA of the CDR3: TGTGCCAGCTCACCAACAGGAGTCAGCGGCTATGGCTACACCTTC. Amino acids: CASSPTGVSGYGYTF.

This chain links TRBV7-6 with TRBJ2-3; 11 bases are a match to TRBD2. Germline lookup yields CDR1 SGHVS and CDR2 FNYEAQ. The CDR3 consists of 19 residues. V trimming: 4 bases; J trimming: 1 base; junction bases outside the gene matches: 13. As DNA, the CDR3 is TGTGCCAGCAGCTACTCATTAGCGGGGGGGCCCCCACGCACAGATACGCAGTATTTT. It translates to CASSYSLAGGPPRTDTQYF.

In this sample, this clonotype turned up many times. The genes are TRBV28 and TRBJ2-7; perhaps TRBD1 as D (6 bases). Germline CDR1 MDHEN, CDR2 SYDVKM. Trimming left V 1 base short and J 5 bases short, with 12 bases between. The CDR3 is made up of 14 amino acids. CDR3 residues: CASSLSVRGHEQYF. CDR3 in DNA: TGTGCCAGCAGTTTATCGGTCAGGGGCCACGAGCAGTACTTC.

This clonotype was recorded at least ten times. The chain uses TRBV3-1 and TRBJ1-2; 8 positions match TRBD1. CDR1 and CDR2 from the germline V gene are LGHDT and YNNKEL (reference sequence). After removal of 4 bases from V and 8 bases from J, the junction contained 6 bases not matched to a gene. The CDR3 consists of 13 residues. The CDR3 spells CASSRLTGDGYTF. In nucleotides, the CDR3 is TGTGCCAGCAGCCGCCTGACAGGGGACGGCTACACCTTC. The whole variable domain, remainder taken from reference TRBV3-1 and TRBJ1-2, is DTAVSQTPKYLVTQMGNDKSIKCEQNLGHDTMYWYKQDSKKFLKIMFSYNNKELIINETVPNRFSPKSPDKAHLNLHINSLELGDSAVYFCASSRLTGDGYTFGSGTRLTVV.

The chain combines TRBV18 with TRBJ2-7; 7 bases are shared with TRBD1. The V segment lost 2 bases and the J segment 4 bases; nucleotides outside the gene matches: 5. CDR1 and CDR2 from the germline V gene are KGHSH and LQKENI. The CDR3 sequence is 14 residues long. The CDR3 DNA reads as TGTGCCAGCTCACCAAGTACAGGGGAGTACGAGCAGTACTTC. Its protein product is CASSPSTGEYEQYF.

Comments on this clonotype: Without the conserved terminal phenylalanine or tryptophan, this CDR3 likely stems from a read error. This chain links TRBV6-2 or TRBV6-3 with TRBJ1-1, with D perhaps TRBD1 (5 bases). Per germline, CDR1 MNHEY and CDR2 SVGEGT. The CDR3 contains 14 residues. V lost 4 bases, J lost 4 bases, and 13 bases lay in between. The CDR3 DNA follows: TGTGCCAGCAGTTTTTGGGGGGAGGCCACTGAAGCTTTCTGT. It translates to CASSFWGEATEAFC.

This rearrangement joins TRBV10-3 to TRBJ2-7; 10 bases agree with TRBD1. Losses at the gene ends were 10 bases for V and 2 bases for J; bases not matched to a gene: 8. This CDR3 comprises 14 residues. The germline V gene encodes CDR1 ENHRY and CDR2 SYGVKD. CDR3 nucleotide sequence: TGTGCCACCACCCGGGACAGGGGCCCCTACGAGCAGTACTTC. Amino acids: CATTRDRGPYEQYF.

Notes on this clonotype: A clone one base away is much larger, so this may be a read error. The chain employs TRBV12-3 or TRBV12-4 and TRBJ2-1; D tentatively fits TRBD1 or TRBD2 (5 bases each). This CDR3 spans 13 amino acids. Trimming pared 9 bases from V and 3 bases from J, leaving 12 bases between. The DNA of the CDR3 is TGTGCCAGACGGGGACCGAGCTACAATGAGCAGTTCTTC. Amino acid sequence: CARRGPSYNEQFF.

This clonotype appeared a few times. This chain links TRBV7-9 with TRBJ1-1; a possible D gene is TRBD1 (5 bases). This CDR3 is 16 amino acids long. In germline, CDR1 is SEHNR, CDR2 FQNEAQ (reference sequence). With 0 bases removed from V and 6 bases from J, the gap between germline ends came to 17 bases. The CDR3 protein is CASSLAFGEGSAEAFF. Written as DNA, the CDR3 is TGTGCCAGCAGCTTAGCGTTTGGGGAGGGGAGCGCTGAAGCTTTCTTT.

This clonotype was observed a few times. The chain has TRBV5-1 and TRBJ1-1, with 8 nucleotides matching TRBD1. Losses at the gene ends were 3 bases for V and 8 bases for J; bases not matched to a gene: 6. This CDR3 region has 13 residues. The germline V gene has CDR1 SGHRS and CDR2 YFSETQ. The CDR3 nucleotides are TGCGCCAGCAGCTCGCAGGGGGCTCGAGAAGCTTTCTTT. This translates into CASSSQGAREAFF.

This clonotype came up a few times. This chain connects TRBV7-2 to TRBJ1-2; a weak D match, TRBD1 (6 bases). Per the germline V gene, CDR1 is SGHTA and CDR2 is FQGNSA. The V and J ends lost 8 bases and 2 bases respectively, with 12 bases between them. CDR3 size: 13 residues. The CDR3 reads CASGHRENYGYTF. Written as DNA, the CDR3 is TGTGCCAGCGGTCACAGGGAAAACTATGGCTACACCTTC.

The rearrangement joins TRBV24-1 to TRBJ2-2; D may match TRBD1 or TRBD2 (6 bases each). The ends were cut back, 0 bases at V and 3 bases at J, with 13 bases in the middle. The CDR3 length is 17 residues. Germline values: CDR1 KGHDR, CDR2 SFDVKD. CDR3 region: CATSDLFRGPDTGELFF. In nucleotides, the CDR3 is TGTGCCACCAGTGATTTGTTCCGGGGGCCGGACACCGGGGAGCTGTTTTTT.